Reported below is one T cell receptor beta chain. The antigen is undetermined. The sample comes from a study of beta chain features in type 1 diabetes. Study context: Sorted cells numbering roughly 100,000,000 were examined across all samples.

Trimming cost V 4 bases and J 5 bases; bases outside gene matches: 18. The CDR3 length is 19 residues. General study results and limits: Using cDNA template may skew counts toward highly expressing activated cells. Significant though moderate, a shortening of TCRB CDR3s appeared in all four CD4+ subsets of Type 1 diabetes patients.

Every isolated RNA sample was fully reverse transcribed, so sequencing captured expressed TCRB transcripts. Repertoires were generated with immunoSEQ multiplex PCR, while TCRdb's copy carries only in-frame clones and drops some. The sample records 280,000 or so clones, about 15% being singletons. Sequenced input: naive CD4+ T cells from blood. The chain combines TRBV23-1 with TRBJ2-1; 9 bases are a match to TRBD2. TRBV23-1 is filed as an ORF, its function uncertain. This clonotype was sampled from a man younger than 35 with type 1 diabetes. CDR3 sequence: CASSPQPEVSGSSNNEQFF. The CDR3 DNA is TGCGCCAGCAGTCCTCAACCCGAGGTTAGCGGGAGTAGCAACAATGAGCAGTTCTTC.